This T cell receptor beta chain was sequenced for a study of immune evolution from preneoplasia to lung adenocarcinoma. Findings of the study overall: Normal lung had highest clonality; later lesions appeared denser, more diverse.

V lost 3 bases, J lost 5 bases, and 5 bases stayed unmatched. CDR1 and CDR2 from the germline V gene are SGHAT and FQNNGV. CDR3 length equals 16 residues. TCRdb's copy holds only in-frame clones and misses some; the assay was immunoSEQ multiplex PCR. The sample has several thousand clones; about 81% are singletons. Two lung cancer pathologists independently confirmed each histologic diagnosis. About this clone: Its specificity is unknown.

Source material: FFPE normal lung tissue adjacent to the tumor. This TCR came from a person between 50 and 69 years old with lung adenocarcinoma. The chain has TRBV11-2 and TRBJ2-3, with 13 nucleotides matching TRBD2. CDR3 sequence: CASSFGLAGVGDTQYF. The CDR3 nucleotides read TGTGCCAGCAGCTTTGGACTAGCGGGAGTCGGAGATACGCAGTATTTT.